This T cell receptor beta chain was found in a study of T cell responses to AZD1222 COVID-19 vaccine (dated by TCRdb to about 2021). A note on the overall study: Because spike-specific TCR depth and breadth did not differ between the two schedules, AZD1222 recipients who got a second dose at roughly 4 weeks were pooled with those who got a second dose at roughly 12 weeks. TCR sequencing was performed for about 240 trial participants, of whom about 200 were given two doses of AZD1222 and some 25 were given two doses of MenACWY control vaccine. Enrollment into the trials was organized by age into subgroups of 18-55, 56-69 and 70-plus years, and those subgroups contained approximately 160, 26 and 62 TCR-sequenced participants, respectively.

The CDR3 regions of human TCRbeta chains were subjected to immunosequencing. Per the authors' processing: Repertoire TCRs were matched against a reference library of SARS-CoV-2-specific TCRs generated with the MIRA antigen-specificity platform. Breadth was defined as the fraction of unique TCRs that were SARS-CoV-2-associated. Depth was defined as the fraction of total T cells that were SARS-CoV-2-associated. Using the MIRA data, every spike-specific TCR was mapped to the spike region that the TCR reacted to and assigned to either a CD4 or a CD8 class. Log10-transformed breadth and depth values were compared by one-way ANOVA with Sidak's multiple comparisons tests. Entries here come from immuneACCESS through TCRdb and include only in-frame sequences with V and J called. Some clones fail to appear in such tables; in the studies checked, an unresolved V gene covers under half of the shortfall, and the cause of the remainder is unknown. V and J calls and clone size are copied from that table; D and trimming were computed from the DNA. The sample profile shows 130,000 or so clones; about nine tenths of them were found once. The ten largest clonotypes hold about 7% of the sample.

V was cut back by 4 bases and J by 4 bases, leaving a gap of 8 bases between them. The CDR3 starts with the cysteine, ends with the phenylalanine, and has 12 residues. The DNA shown is the 36-base CDR3, in frame from base 1. CDR1 and CDR2 were assigned from the germline V gene (reference sequence) as SGHNT and YYREEE. Results and caveats for the whole study, not just this receptor: Conclusions about previously exposed vaccinees are limited because only a handful of AZD1222 recipients were SARS-CoV-2 seropositive at baseline. Epitopes outside the regions mutated in the B.1.351 and B.1.1.7 variants were reportedly recognized by nearly half of the unique spike-specific TCRs. The 56-69-year group was small, and its depth increase did not reach significance, likely because of low power. Because no day 14 peak-response samples were available, repertoires were characterized only after the peak T cell response. Participants were mostly white British, with more females than males. The authors suggested clonal diversity may have been underestimated. The whole spike protein was spanned by vaccine-associated CD4 TCRs, and dominant responses were seen in regions 160-218 and 743-854. Spike-specific TCR breadth and depth rose significantly after two AZD1222 doses compared with day 0 and with MenACWY recipients.

The time point label of this sample denotes: baseline before first vaccination. Samples from vaccinated people were obtained from the UK trials COV001 and COV002, which included a single-blind randomized controlled phase 2/3 trial of AZD1222 (ChAdOx1 nCoV-19) in healthy adults. For TCRbeta chain sequencing, PBMC samples were collected from trial participants at day 0 and at day 28 after the second dose. On this clone itself: Its antigen is unknown. One base away there is no much larger clone; base qualities are not given.

Here the chain combines TRBV5-4 and TRBJ1-2, and possibly TRBD1, on 5 matching bases. The starting material was peripheral blood, obtained on day 0 of AZD1222 vaccination. This receptor was identified in an adult in good health. DNA sequence: TGTGCCAGCAGCCGTGACAGCTATGGCTACACCTTC. This gives the protein CASSRDSYGYTF.